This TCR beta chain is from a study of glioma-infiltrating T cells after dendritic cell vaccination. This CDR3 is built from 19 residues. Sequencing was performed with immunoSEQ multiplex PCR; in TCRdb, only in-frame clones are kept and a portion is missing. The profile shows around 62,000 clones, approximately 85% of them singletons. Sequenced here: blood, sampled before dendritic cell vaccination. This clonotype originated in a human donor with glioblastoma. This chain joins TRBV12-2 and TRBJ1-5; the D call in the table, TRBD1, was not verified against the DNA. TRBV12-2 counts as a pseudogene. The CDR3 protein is CASRLNDRGLPDSNQPQHF. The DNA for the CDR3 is TGTGCAAGTCGCTTAAACGACAGGGGGCTACCCGATAGCAATCAGCCCCAGCATTTT.